What follows describes a single TCR beta chain. The antigen is undetermined. The data originate from a study of T cells in Graves' hyperthyroidism and ophthalmopathy. Broader study findings: Through a model of 13 V-J features, ophthalmopathy was separated from stable hyperthyroidism. Most clonotypes expanded in thyroid above 0.001 were likewise present in blood.

TCR beta CDR3 regions were amplified from RNA transcripts. Carried out on the TCR CDR3, a first-round RT-PCR used the HTBI primer set. TCRdb passed the multiplex PCR reads through MiXCR, listing each CDR3 protein once. The sample shows approximately 510,000 distinct CDR3 sequences, about 45% of them seen only once. The specimen was peripheral blood or thyroid tissue (not recorded which). The receptor comes from an adult woman with Graves' disease, either hyperthyroidism or ophthalmopathy (not recorded which).

The CDR3 protein is CSLNRGLAASYEQYF. The DNA for the CDR3 is TGCAGTCTTAACAGGGGACTAGCGGCCTCCTACGAGCAGTACTTC. The chain links TRBV20-1 to TRBJ2-7, with TRBD2 matching 11 bases. J gave up 0 bases and V 8 bases, and 9 bases lay outside the gene matches. This CDR3 is built from 15 residues. Germline V lookup: CDR1 DFQATT, CDR2 SNEGSKA (reference sequence).